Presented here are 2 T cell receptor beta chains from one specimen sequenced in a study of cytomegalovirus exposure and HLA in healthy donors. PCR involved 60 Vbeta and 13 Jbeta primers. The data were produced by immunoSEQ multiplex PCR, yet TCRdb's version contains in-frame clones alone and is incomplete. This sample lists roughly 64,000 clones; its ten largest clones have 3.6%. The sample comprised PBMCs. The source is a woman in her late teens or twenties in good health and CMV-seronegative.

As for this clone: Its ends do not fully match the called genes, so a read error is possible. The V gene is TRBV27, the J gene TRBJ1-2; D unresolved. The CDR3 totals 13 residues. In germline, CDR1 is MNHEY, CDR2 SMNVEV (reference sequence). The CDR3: CASSLSYNYGYTF. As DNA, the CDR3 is TGTGCCAGCAGTCTATCCTATAACTATGGCTACACCTTC.

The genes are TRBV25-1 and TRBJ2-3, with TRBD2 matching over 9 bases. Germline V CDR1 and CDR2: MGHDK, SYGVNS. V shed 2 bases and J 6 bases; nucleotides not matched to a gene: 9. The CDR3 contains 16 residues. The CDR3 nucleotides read TGTGCCAGCAGTGAAAAGTCTAGCGGGGTATTGGATACGCAGTATTTT. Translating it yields CASSEKSSGVLDTQYF. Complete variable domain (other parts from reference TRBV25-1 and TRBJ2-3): EADIYQTPRYLVIGTGKKITLECSQTMGHDKMYWYQQDPGMELHLIHYSYGVNSTEKGDLSSESTVSRIRTEHFPLTLESARPSHTSQYLCASSEKSSGVLDTQYFGPGTRLTVL.